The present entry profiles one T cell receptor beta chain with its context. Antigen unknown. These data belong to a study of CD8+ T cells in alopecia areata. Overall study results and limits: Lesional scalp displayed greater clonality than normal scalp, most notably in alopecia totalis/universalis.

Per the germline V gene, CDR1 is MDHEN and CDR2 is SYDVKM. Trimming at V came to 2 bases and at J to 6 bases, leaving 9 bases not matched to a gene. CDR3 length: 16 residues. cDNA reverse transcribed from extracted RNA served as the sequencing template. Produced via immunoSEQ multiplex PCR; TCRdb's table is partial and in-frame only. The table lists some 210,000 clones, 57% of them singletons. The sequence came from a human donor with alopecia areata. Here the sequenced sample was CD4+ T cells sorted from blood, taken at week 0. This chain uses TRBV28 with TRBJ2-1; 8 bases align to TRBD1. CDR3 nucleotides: TGTGCCAGCAGTTTAGGGACAGGTAGGGCCGGCAATGAGCAGTTCTTC. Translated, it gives CASSLGTGRAGNEQFF.